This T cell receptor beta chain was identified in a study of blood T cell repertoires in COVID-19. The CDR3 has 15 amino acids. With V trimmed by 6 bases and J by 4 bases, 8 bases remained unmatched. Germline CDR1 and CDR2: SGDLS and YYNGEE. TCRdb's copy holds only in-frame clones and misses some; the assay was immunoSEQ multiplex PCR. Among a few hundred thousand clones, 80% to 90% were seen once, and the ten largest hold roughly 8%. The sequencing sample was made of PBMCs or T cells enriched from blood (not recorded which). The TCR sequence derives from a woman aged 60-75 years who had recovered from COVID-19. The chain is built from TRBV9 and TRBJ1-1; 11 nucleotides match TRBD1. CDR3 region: CASTPLGTGGTEAFF. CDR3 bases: TGTGCCAGCACCCCTCTTGGGACAGGGGGCACTGAAGCTTTCTTT.